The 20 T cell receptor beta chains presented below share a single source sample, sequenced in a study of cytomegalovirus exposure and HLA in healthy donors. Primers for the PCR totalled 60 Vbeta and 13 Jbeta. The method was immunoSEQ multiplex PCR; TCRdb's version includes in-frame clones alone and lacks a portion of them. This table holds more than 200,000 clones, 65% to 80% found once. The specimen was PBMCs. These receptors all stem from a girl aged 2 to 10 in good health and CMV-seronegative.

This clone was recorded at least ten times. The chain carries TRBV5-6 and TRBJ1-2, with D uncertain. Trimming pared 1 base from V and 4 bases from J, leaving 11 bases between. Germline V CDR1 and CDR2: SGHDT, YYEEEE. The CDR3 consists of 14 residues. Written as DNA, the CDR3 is TGTGCCAGCAGCTTGAAACAGACCATCTATGGCTACACCTTC. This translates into CASSLKQTIYGYTF.

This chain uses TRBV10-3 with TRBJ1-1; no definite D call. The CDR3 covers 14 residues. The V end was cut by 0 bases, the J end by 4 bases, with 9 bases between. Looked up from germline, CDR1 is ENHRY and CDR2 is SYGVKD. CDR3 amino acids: CAISESSGVTEAFF. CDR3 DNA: TGTGCCATCAGTGAGTCGAGCGGCGTCACTGAAGCTTTCTTT.

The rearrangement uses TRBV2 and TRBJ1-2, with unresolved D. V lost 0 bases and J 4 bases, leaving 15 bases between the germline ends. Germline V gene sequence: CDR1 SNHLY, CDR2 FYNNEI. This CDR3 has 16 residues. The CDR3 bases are TGTGCCAGCAGTGAAGCGCGGAGCAGTACCCCCTATGGCTACACCTTC. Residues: CASSEARSSTPYGYTF.

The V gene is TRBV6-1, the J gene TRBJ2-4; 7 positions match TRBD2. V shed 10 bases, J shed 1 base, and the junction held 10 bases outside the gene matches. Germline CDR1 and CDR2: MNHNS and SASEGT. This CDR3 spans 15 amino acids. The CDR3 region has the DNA TGTGCCACTAAGCGGGATGTGTGGGCCAAAAACATTCAGTACTTC. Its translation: CATKRDVWAKNIQYF.

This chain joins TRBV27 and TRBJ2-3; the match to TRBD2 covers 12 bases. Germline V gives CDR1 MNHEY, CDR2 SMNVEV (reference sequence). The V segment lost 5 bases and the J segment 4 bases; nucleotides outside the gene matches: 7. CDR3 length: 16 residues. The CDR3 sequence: CASSARTSGIPDTQYF. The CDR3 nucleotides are TGTGCCAGCAGTGCCAGGACTAGCGGGATCCCAGATACGCAGTATTTT.

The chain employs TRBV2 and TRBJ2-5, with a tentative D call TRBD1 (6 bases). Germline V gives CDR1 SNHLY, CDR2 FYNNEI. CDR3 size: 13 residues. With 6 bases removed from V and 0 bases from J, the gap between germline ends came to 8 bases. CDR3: CASRDSHQETQYF. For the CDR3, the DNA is TGTGCCAGCAGGGACAGCCACCAAGAGACCCAGTACTTC.

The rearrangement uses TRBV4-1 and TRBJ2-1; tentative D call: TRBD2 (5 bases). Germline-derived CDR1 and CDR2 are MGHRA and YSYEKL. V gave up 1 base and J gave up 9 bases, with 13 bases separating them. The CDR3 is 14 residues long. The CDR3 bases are TGCGCCAGCAGCCAAGGGGCACTAGTCAGTGAGCAGTTCTTC. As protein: CASSQGALVSEQFF.

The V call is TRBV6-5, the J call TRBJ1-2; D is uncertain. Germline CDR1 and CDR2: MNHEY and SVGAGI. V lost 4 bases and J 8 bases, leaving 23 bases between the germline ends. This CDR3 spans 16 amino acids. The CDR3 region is CASSFASSYSSRGYTF. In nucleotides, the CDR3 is TGTGCCAGCAGTTTCGCATCTTCCTACTCATCGAGGGGCTACACCTTC.

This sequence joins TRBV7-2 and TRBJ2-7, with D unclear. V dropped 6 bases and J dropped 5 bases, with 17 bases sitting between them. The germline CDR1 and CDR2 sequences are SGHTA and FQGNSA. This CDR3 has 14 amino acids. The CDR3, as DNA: TGTGCCAGCAGTCACCCGGGTCCCCCTAACGAGCAGTACTTC. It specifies CASSHPGPPNEQYF.

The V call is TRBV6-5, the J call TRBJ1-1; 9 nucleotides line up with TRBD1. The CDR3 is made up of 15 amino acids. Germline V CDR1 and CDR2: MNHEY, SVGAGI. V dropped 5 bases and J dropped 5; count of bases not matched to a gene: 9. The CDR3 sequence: CASSTLTGGETEAFF. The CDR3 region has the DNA TGTGCCAGCAGTACTTTGACAGGGGGAGAGACTGAAGCTTTCTTT.

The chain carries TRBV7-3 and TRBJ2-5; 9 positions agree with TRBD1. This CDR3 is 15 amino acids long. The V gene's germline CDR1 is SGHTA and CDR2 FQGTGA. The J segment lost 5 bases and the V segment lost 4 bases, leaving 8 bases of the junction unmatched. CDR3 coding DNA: TGTGCCAGCAGCTCCGAGACAGGGGGTTTTGAGACCCAGTACTTC. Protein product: CASSSETGGFETQYF.

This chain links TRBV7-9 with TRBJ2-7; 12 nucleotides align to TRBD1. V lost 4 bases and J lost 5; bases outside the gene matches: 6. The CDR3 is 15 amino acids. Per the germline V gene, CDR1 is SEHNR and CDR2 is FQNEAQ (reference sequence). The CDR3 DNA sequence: TGTGCCAGCAGCTACCCCGGGACAGGGGGCCACGAGCAGTACTTC. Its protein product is CASSYPGTGGHEQYF.

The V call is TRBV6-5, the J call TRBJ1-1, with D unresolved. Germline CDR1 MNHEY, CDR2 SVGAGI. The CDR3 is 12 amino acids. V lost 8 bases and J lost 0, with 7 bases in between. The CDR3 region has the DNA TGTGCCAGCGTCGCGGTGAACACTGAAGCTTTCTTT. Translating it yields CASVAVNTEAFF.

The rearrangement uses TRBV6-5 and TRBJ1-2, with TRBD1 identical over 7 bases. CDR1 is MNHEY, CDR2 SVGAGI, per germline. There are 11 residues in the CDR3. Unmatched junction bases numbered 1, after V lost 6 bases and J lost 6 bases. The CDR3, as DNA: TGTGCCAGCAGCCAGGGGGATGGCTACACCTTC. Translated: CASSQGDGYTF.

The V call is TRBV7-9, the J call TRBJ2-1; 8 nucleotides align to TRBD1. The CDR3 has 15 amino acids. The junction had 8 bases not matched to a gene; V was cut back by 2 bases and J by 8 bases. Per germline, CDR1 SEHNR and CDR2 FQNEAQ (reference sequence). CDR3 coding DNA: TGTGCCAGCAGCTTACCGTCACAGGGGGTGCATGAGCAGTTCTTC. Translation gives CASSLPSQGVHEQFF. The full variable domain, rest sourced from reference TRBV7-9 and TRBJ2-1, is DTGVSQNPRHKITKRGQNVTFRCDPISEHNRLYWYRQTLGQGPEFLTYFQNEAQLEKSRLLSDRFSAERPKGSFSTLEIQRTEQGDSAMYLCASSLPSQGVHEQFFGPGTRLTVL.

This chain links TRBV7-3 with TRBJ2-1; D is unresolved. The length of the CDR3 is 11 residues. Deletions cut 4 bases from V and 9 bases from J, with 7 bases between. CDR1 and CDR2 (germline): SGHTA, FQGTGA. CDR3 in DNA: TGTGCCAGCAGCTCCGCCGGTGAGCAGTTCTTC. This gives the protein CASSSAGEQFF.

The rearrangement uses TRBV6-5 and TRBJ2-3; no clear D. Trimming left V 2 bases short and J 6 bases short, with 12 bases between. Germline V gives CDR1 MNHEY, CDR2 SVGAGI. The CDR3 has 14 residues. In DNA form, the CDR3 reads TGTGCCAGCAGTTACCGAGCAGGTCCCGATACGCAGTATTTT. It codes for CASSYRAGPDTQYF.

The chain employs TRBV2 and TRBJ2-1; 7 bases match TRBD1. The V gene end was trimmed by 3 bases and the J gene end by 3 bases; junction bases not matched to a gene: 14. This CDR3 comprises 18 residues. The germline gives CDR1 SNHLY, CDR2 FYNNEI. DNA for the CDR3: TGTGCCAGCAGTGAGATTCGTGGAGACAGGGTAAGCTACAATGAGCAGTTCTTC. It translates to CASSEIRGDRVSYNEQFF.

This chain's CDR3 is CASSQVQGTNYEAFF. The CDR3 DNA reads TGCGCCAGCAGCCAAGTACAGGGGACGAACTATGAAGCTTTCTTT. The chain combines TRBV4-1 with TRBJ1-1, with 7 bases aligning to TRBD1. Germline V gene data show CDR1 as MGHRA and CDR2 as YSYEKL. The CDR3 totals 15 residues. J gave up 7 bases and V 1 base, and 9 bases lay outside the gene matches.

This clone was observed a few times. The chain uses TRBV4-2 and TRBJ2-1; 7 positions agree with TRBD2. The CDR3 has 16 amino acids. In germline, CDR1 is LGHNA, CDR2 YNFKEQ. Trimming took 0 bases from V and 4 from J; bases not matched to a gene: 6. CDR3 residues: CASSQEGGLRYNEQFF. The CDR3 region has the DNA TGTGCCAGCAGCCAAGAGGGGGGACTACGGTACAATGAGCAGTTCTTC.